This record looks at one T cell receptor beta chain sequence and its context. The antigen remains undetermined. These data come from a study of cytomegalovirus exposure and HLA in healthy donors. V was pared by 2 bases and J by 2 bases, with 6 bases between. Germline V lookup: CDR1 SQVTM, CDR2 ANQGSEA. This CDR3 comprises 13 residues. Findings and caveats of the study: A link between a missense DCLRE1C variant and TCR beta V- and J-gene trimming emerged from a later analysis. Common viral pathogens seemed, in a later analysis, to connect with several of the most significant clusters.

PCR primers comprised 60 Vbeta and 13 Jbeta primers. The protocol was immunoSEQ multiplex PCR, while the TCRdb copy is restricted to in-frame clones and leaves out a portion. The sample lists some 130,000 clones, approximately 83% occurring once. The TCR sequence derives from a man aged 35-49 years in good health and CMV-seronegative. The sequencing sample was made of PBMCs. The chain employs TRBV29-1 and TRBJ2-2; D remains unclear. Here the CDR3 reads CSVESPNTGELFF. The CDR3 DNA is TGCAGCGTTGAATCCCCTAACACCGGGGAGCTGTTTTTT.